These 15 T cell receptor beta chains share one sample of origin, sequenced in a study of T cells in Graves' hyperthyroidism and ophthalmopathy. Amplified TCR beta CDR3 regions derived from RNA transcripts. The HTBI set primed first-round TCR CDR3 RT-PCR. One entry per CDR3 protein, called by TCRdb with MiXCR from the multiplex PCR reads. The data show a few hundred thousand distinct CDR3 sequences, 15% to 20% seen once. The sample consisted of blood. The receptors were gathered from a man aged 18 to 35 with Graves' ophthalmopathy.

This clonotype showed up many times. This chain links TRBV12-3 or TRBV12-4 with TRBJ2-1, with 8 positions matching TRBD1. J gave up 6 bases and V 3 bases, and 4 bases lay outside the gene matches. The CDR3 contains 14 residues. The CDR3 loop is CASSLWQGANEQFF. CDR3 nucleotide sequence: TGTGCCAGCAGTTTGTGGCAGGGGGCCAATGAGCAGTTCTTC.

There are many counts of this clonotype. The chain employs TRBV10-2 and TRBJ2-3, with D unresolved. Trimming stripped 7 bases from V and 4 bases from J, with 9 bases between. Per germline, CDR1 WSHSY and CDR2 SAAADI. This CDR3 has 12 residues. CDR3 bases: TGCGCCAGCAAGGGTGGGGCAGATACGCAGTATTTT. Translated: CASKGGADTQYF.

Many counts were recorded for this clonotype. J is TRBJ2-5 and V is TRBV5-6, with 7 bases lining up with TRBD2. The trim removed 2 bases at V and 5 bases at J, leaving 6 bases unmatched. The CDR3 consists of 14 residues. Germline values: CDR1 SGHDT, CDR2 YYEEEE. The CDR3 is CASSFSTSLETQYF. CDR3 DNA: TGTGCCAGCAGCTTTTCGACTAGCCTGGAGACCCAGTACTTC.

This clonotype was seen ten or more times. The genes are TRBV2 and TRBJ2-5, with 8 positions matching TRBD2. Germline CDR1 SNHLY, CDR2 FYNNEI. The trim removed 4 bases at V and 2 bases at J, leaving 6 bases unmatched. CDR3 size: 15 residues. CDR3 in DNA: TGTGCCAGCAGTGGAGCAGCGGGGGTACAAGAGACCCAGTACTTC. Protein sequence: CASSGAAGVQETQYF.

The chain employs TRBV2 and TRBJ2-1; 9 bases match TRBD2. The J segment lost 7 bases and the V segment lost 8 bases, leaving 15 bases of the junction unmatched. Looked up from germline, CDR1 is SNHLY and CDR2 is FYNNEI. The CDR3 totals 16 residues. The CDR3: CASSPNSGGRANEQFF. The CDR3 nucleotides are TGTGCCAGCTCACCCAACAGCGGCGGGAGGGCAAATGAGCAGTTCTTC.

J is TRBJ1-1 and V is TRBV2; D call uncertain. V was pared by 6 bases and J by 6 bases, with 17 bases between. This CDR3 contains 14 residues. The germline V gene encodes CDR1 SNHLY and CDR2 FYNNEI. Here the CDR3 DNA reads TGTGCCAGCAGCGCCCACCGGATGGGTGCTGAAGCTTTCTTT. This encodes CASSAHRMGAEAFF. Looking up the rest from reference TRBV2 and TRBJ1-1 gives the full variable domain: EPEVTQTPSHQVTQMGQEVILRCVPISNHLYFYWYRQILGQKVEFLVSFYNNEISEKSEIFDDQFSVERPDGSNFTLKIRSTKLEDSAMYFCASSAHRMGAEAFFGQGTRLTVV.

At least ten counts were recorded for this clonotype. The CDR3 sequence: CASSGGQVGEQYF. The CDR3 nucleotides are TGCGCCAGCAGCGGAGGACAGGTCGGCGAGCAGTACTTC. The chain links TRBV5-1 to TRBJ2-7; 7 bases agree with TRBD1. Germline V gene lookup returns CDR1 SGHRS and CDR2 YFSETQ. The ends lost 4 bases at V and 6 bases at J; junction bases unmatched: 7. This CDR3 has 13 residues.

The gene calls are TRBV19 and TRBJ2-1; D may be TRBD2 (7 bases). The V end was cut by 6 bases, the J end by 0 bases, with 21 bases between. The CDR3 runs 18 residues. CDR1 and CDR2 from the germline V gene are LNHDA and SQIVND (reference sequence). Here the CDR3 DNA reads TGTGCCAGTAGCAAAGCCTGGGGGGGGCGCCTCTCCTACAATGAGCAGTTCTTC. It translates to CASSKAWGGRLSYNEQFF.

This clonotype appeared a few times. V and J are TRBV9 and TRBJ1-3; D unclear. The germline V gene encodes CDR1 SGDLS and CDR2 YYNGEE. Trimming shortened V by 4 bases and J by 0 bases, and 11 bases separated the two germline ends. CDR3 length equals 15 residues. The CDR3 loop reads CASSTRPVSGNTIYF. DNA for the CDR3: TGTGCCAGCAGCACTCGGCCTGTCTCTGGAAACACCATATATTTT. Looking up the rest from reference TRBV9 and TRBJ1-3 gives the full variable domain: DSGVTQTPKHLITATGQRVTLRCSPRSGDLSVYWYQQSLDQGLQFLIQYYNGEERAKGNILERFSAQQFPDLHSELNLSSLELGDSALYFCASSTRPVSGNTIYFGEGSWLTVV.

This clonotype was detected ten times or more. The chain is built from TRBV28 and TRBJ1-2; tentatively, D is TRBD1 (5 bases). V lost 4 bases and J lost 2, with 5 bases in between. This CDR3 region has 12 residues. The germline V gene has CDR1 MDHEN and CDR2 SYDVKM. CDR3 nucleotides: TGTGCCAGCAGTTACAGGAACTATGGCTACACCTTC. Residues: CASSYRNYGYTF.

This clonotype was seen at least ten times. V usage is TRBV2 and J usage is TRBJ1-2; no reliable D call. The CDR3 runs to 14 residues. Germline CDR1 reads SNHLY; CDR2 reads FYNNEI. V shed 3 bases and J shed 2 bases, with 10 bases lying between them. The CDR3 region has the DNA TGTGCCAGCAGTGAGGAACGGCAGAACTATGGCTACACCTTC. Translated: CASSEERQNYGYTF.

This clonotype was picked up many times. The V call is TRBV12-5, the J call TRBJ1-2; unclear D gene. This CDR3 has 16 amino acids. Germline V gives CDR1 LGHNT, CDR2 FRNRAP. V dropped 1 base and J dropped 5 bases, with 17 bases sitting between them. CDR3 protein: CASGLAGEGLSYGYTF. CDR3 nucleotides: TGTGCTAGTGGTTTGGCCGGGGAGGGCTTGTCTTATGGCTACACCTTC.

Remarks on this clonotype: A much larger clone sits a single nucleotide away, making a read error possible. The V and J genes are TRBV7-3 and TRBJ2-7; D gene unclear. Germline V gene sequence: CDR1 SGHTA, CDR2 FQGTGA. V was clipped by 2 bases and J by 7 bases, with 12 bases between them. The length of the CDR3 is 13 residues. DNA of the CDR3: TGTGCCAGCAGCTTATCCACCTTCAATGAGCAGTACTTC. It specifies CASSLSTFNEQYF. Drawing the rest from reference TRBV7-3 and TRBJ2-7, the complete variable domain is GAGVSQTPSNKVTEKGKYVELRCDPISGHTALYWYRQSLGQGPEFLIYFQGTGAADDSGLPNDRFFAVRPEGSVSTLKIQRTERGDSAVYLCASSLSTFNEQYFGPGTRLTVT.

Many counts were recorded for this clonotype. The chain uses TRBV11-2 and TRBJ2-7, with 10 bases matching TRBD1. From germline, CDR1 is SGHAT and CDR2 FQNNGV. The junction had 3 bases not matched to a gene; V was cut back by 5 bases and J by 2 bases. The CDR3 length is 14 residues. CDR3 region: CASSTGQGTYEQYF. The CDR3 DNA sequence: TGTGCCAGCAGCACGGGACAGGGGACCTACGAGCAGTACTTC.

This clonotype was counted a few times. The V and J genes are TRBV24-1 and TRBJ2-2, with D maybe TRBD1 (5 bases). The CDR3 is made up of 12 amino acids. Germline CDR1 and CDR2: KGHDR and SFDVKD. V was pared by 10 bases and J by 3 bases, with 8 bases between. The CDR3 region is CATRQHTGELFF. CDR3 DNA: TGTGCCACAAGACAGCACACCGGGGAGCTGTTTTTT.